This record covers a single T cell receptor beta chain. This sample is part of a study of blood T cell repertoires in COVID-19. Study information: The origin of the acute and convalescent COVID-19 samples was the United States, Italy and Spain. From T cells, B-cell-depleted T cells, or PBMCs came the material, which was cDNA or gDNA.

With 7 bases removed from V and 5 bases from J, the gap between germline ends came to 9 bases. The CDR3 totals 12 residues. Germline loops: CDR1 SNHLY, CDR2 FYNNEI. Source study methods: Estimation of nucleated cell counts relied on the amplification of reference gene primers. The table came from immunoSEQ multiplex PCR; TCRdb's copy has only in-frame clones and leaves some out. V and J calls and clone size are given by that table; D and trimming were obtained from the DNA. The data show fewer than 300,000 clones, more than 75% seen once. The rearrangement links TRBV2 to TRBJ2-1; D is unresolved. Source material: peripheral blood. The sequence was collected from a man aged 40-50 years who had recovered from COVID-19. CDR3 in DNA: TGTGCCAGCAAACGAGTGGACAATGAGCAGTTCTTC. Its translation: CASKRVDNEQFF.